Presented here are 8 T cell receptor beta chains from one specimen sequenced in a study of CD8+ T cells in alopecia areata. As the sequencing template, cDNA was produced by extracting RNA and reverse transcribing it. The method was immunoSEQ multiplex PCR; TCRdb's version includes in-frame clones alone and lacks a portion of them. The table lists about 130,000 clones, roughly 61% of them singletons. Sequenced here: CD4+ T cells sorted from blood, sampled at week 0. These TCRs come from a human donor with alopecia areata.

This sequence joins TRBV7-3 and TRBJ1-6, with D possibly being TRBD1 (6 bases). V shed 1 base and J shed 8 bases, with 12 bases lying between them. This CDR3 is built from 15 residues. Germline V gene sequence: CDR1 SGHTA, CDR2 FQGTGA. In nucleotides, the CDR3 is TGTGCCAGCAGCTTAAGACCTAGGGGGGATTCACCCCTCCACTTT. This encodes CASSLRPRGDSPLHF. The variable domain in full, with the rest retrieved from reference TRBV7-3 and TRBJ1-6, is GAGVSQTPSNKVTEKGKYVELRCDPISGHTALYWYRQSLGQGPEFLIYFQGTGAADDSGLPNDRFFAVRPEGSVSTLKIQRTERGDSAVYLCASSLRPRGDSPLHFGNGTRLTVT.

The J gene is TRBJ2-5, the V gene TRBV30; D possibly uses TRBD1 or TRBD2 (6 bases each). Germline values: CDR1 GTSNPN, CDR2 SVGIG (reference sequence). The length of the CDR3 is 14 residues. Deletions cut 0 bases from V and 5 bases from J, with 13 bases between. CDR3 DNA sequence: TGTGCCTGGAGTGTACACGGGGGCGCTGAGACCCAGTACTTC. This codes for CAWSVHGGAETQYF.

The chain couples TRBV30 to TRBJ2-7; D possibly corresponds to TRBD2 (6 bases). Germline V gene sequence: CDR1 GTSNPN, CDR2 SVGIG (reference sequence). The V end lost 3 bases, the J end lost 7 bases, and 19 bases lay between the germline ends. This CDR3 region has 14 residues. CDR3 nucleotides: TGTGCCTGGAGAGGGACGGGAGCCGTCGGGGAGCAGTACTTC. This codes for CAWRGTGAVGEQYF.

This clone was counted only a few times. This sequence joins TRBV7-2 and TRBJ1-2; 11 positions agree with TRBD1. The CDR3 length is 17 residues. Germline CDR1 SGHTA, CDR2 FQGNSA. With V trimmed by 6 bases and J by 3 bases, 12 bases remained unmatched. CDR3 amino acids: CASSTRTGGRYYYGYTF. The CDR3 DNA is TGTGCCAGCAGTACAAGGACAGGGGGCAGGTATTACTATGGCTACACCTTC.

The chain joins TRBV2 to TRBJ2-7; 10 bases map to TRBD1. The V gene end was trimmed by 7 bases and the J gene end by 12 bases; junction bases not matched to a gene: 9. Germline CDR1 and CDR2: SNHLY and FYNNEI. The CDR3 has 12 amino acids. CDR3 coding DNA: TGTGCCAGCACCTCGGACAGGGGGTCGGGGTACTTC. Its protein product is CASTSDRGSGYF.

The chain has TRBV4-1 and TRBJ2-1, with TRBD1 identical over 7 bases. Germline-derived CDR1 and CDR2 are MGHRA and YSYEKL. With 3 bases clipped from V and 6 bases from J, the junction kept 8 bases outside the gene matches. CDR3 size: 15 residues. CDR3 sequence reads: CASSHIVGTVNEQFF. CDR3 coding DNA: TGCGCCAGCAGCCATATTGTAGGGACAGTCAATGAGCAGTTCTTC.

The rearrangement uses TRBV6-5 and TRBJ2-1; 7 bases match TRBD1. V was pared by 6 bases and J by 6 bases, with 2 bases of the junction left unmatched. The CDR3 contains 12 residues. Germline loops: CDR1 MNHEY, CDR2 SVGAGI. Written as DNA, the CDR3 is TGTGCCAGCAGGAGGACAGGCAATGAGCAGTTCTTC. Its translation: CASRRTGNEQFF.

The CDR3 bases are TGTGCCAGCAGCTTAGGTTCACTCTCTAATGAAAAACTGTTTTTT. Its translation: CASSLGSLSNEKLFF. The chain combines TRBV7-9 with TRBJ1-4; no clear D. The V and J ends lost 1 base and 3 bases respectively, with 9 bases between them. The germline CDR1 and CDR2 sequences are SEHNR and FQNEAQ (reference sequence). The CDR3 has 15 residues.